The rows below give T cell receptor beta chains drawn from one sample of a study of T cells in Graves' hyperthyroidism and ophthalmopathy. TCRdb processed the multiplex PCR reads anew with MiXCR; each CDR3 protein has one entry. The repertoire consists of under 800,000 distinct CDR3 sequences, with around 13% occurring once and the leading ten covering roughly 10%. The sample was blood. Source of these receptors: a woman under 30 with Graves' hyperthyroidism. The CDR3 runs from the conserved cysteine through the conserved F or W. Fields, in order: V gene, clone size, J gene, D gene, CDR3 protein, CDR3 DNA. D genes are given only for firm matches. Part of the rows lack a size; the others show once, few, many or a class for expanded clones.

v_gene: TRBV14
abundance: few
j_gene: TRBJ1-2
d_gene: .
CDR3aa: CASSQVAGLYGYTF
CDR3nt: TGTGCCAGCAGCCAAGTCGCAGGACTCTATGGCTACACCTTC

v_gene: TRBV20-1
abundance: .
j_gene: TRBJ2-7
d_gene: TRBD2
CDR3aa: CSAPPLAGGPYEQYF
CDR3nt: TGCAGTGCGCCCCCCCTAGCGGGAGGCCCCTACGAGCAGTACTTC

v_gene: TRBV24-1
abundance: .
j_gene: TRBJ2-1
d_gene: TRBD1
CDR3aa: CATSDPSGTGYNEQFF
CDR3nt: TGTGCCACCAGTGATCCGTCCGGGACAGGGTACAATGAGCAGTTCTTC

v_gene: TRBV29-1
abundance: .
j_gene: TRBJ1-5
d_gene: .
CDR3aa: CSVSEQQNQPQHF
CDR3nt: TGCAGCGTTTCTGAACAGCAAAATCAGCCCCAGCATTTT

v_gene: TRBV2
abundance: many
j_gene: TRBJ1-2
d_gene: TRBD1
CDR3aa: CASSESRTGRGGYTF
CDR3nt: TGTGCCAGCAGTGAATCCCGGACAGGGCGAGGGGGCTACACCTTC

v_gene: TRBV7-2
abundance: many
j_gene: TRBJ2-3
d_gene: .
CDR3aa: CASSLDRVSTDTQYF
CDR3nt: TGTGCCAGCAGCTTAGACAGGGTTAGCACAGATACGCAGTATTTT

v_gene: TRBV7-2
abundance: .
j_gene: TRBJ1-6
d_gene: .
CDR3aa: CASRQRIYNSPLHF
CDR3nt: TGTGCCAGCAGACAGAGGATCTATAATTCACCCCTCCACTTT

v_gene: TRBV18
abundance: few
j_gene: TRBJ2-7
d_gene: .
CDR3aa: CASSPNQGTYEQYF
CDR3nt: TGTGCCAGCTCACCTAATCAGGGGACCTACGAGCAGTACTTC

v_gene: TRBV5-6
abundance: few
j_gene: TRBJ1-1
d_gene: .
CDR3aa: CASSLGQGNEAFF
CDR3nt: TGTGCCAGCAGCTTGGGGCAGGGGAATGAAGCTTTCTTT

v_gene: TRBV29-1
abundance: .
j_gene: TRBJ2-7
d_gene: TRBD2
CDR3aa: CNVLLAGSYEQYF
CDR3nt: TGCAACGTTCTACTAGCGGGTTCCTACGAGCAGTACTTC

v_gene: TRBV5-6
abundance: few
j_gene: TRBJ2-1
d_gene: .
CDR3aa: CASSLGHLNNEQFF
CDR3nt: TGTGCCAGCAGCTTGGGGCACTTAAACAATGAGCAGTTCTTC

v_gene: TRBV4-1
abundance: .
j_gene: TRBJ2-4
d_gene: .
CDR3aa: CASSQGIQETNIQYF
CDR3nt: TGCGCCAGCAGCCAAGGAATACAAGAGACAAACATTCAGTACTTC

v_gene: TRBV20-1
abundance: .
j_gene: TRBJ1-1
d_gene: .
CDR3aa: CSARRGHRPLNTEAFF
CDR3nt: TGCAGTGCTAGACGGGGGCACAGGCCCTTGAACACTGAAGCTTTCTTT

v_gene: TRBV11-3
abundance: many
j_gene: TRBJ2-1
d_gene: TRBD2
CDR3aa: CASSPLAGGDNEQFF
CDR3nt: TGTGCCAGCAGCCCACTAGCGGGCGGTGACAATGAGCAGTTCTTC

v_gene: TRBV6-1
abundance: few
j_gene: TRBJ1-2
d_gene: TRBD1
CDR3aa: CASSKGQGNYGYTF
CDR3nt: TGTGCCAGCAGTAAAGGACAGGGGAACTATGGCTACACCTTC

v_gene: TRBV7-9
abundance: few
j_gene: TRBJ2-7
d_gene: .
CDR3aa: CASSGGGGTYEQYF
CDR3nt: TGTGCCAGCAGCGGGGGGGGCGGTACCTACGAGCAGTACTTC

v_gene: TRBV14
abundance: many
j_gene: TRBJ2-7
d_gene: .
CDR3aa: CASSQEKFARQYF
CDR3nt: TGTGCCAGCAGCCAAGAGAAGTTCGCCAGGCAGTACTTC

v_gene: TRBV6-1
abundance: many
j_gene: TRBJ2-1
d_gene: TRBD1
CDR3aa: CASRRQGAYNEQFF
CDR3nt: TGTGCCAGCAGACGACAGGGGGCCTACAATGAGCAGTTCTTC

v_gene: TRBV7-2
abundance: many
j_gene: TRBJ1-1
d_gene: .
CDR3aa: CASSPLRETEAFF
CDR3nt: TGTGCCAGCAGCCCCCTGAGGGAGACTGAAGCTTTCTTT

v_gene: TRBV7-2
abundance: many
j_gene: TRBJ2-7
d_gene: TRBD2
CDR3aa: CASSQAGNVYEQYF
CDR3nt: TGTGCCAGCAGCCAAGCGGGAAATGTCTACGAGCAGTACTTC

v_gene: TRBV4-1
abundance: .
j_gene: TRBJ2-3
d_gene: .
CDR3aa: CASSQVDFTDTQYF
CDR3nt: TGCGCCAGCAGCCAAGTGGATTTCACAGATACGCAGTATTTT

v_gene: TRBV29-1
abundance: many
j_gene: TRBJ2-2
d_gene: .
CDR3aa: CSVLPQNTGELFF
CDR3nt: TGCAGCGTTCTCCCACAGAACACCGGGGAGCTGTTTTTT

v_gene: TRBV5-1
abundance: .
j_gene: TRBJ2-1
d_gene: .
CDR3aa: CASSFGQPSYNEQFF
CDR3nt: TGCGCCAGCAGCTTCGGACAGCCAAGTTACAATGAGCAGTTCTTC

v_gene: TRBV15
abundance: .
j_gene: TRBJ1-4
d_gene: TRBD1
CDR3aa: CATSRTGGGRTNEKLFF
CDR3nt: TGTGCCACCAGCAGGACAGGGGGCGGTCGAACTAATGAAAAACTGTTTTTT

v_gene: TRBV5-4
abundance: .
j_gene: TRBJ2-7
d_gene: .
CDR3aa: CASSLELGSSYEQYF
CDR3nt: TGTGCCAGCAGCTTGGAATTGGGCAGCTCCTACGAGCAGTACTTC

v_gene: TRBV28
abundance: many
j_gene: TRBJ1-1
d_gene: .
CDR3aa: CASSSYRASNTEAFF
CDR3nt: TGTGCCAGCAGTTCCTACAGGGCTTCGAACACTGAAGCTTTCTTT

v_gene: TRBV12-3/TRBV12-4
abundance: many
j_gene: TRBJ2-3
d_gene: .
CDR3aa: CASSLGSGVDTQYF
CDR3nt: TGTGCCAGCAGTTTAGGATCAGGGGTAGATACGCAGTATTTT

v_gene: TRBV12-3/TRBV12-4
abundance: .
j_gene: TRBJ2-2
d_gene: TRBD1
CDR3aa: CASRGQGRNTGELFF
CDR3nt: TGTGCCAGCAGAGGACAGGGGAGAAACACCGGGGAGCTGTTTTTT

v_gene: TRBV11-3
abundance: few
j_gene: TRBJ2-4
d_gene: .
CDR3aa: CASSSRVGDIQYF
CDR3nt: TGTGCCAGCAGCTCCAGGGTCGGTGACATTCAGTACTTC

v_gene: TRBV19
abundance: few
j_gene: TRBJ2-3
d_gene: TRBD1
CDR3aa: CATLGTGTDTQYF
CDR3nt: TGTGCCACTCTCGGGACAGGGACAGATACGCAGTATTTT

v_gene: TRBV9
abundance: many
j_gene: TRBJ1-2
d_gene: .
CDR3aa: CASSVASGNGYTF
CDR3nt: TGTGCCAGCAGCGTAGCATCTGGGAATGGCTACACCTTC

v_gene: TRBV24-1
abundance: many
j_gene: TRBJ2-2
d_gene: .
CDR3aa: CATSTRNQGRGELFF
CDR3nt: TGTGCCACCAGTACTCGTAACCAGGGTCGCGGGGAGCTGTTTTTT

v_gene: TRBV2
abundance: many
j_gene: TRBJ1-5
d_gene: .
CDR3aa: CASRGRENSNQPQHF
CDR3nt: TGTGCCAGCAGGGGCCGGGAGAATAGCAATCAGCCCCAGCATTTT

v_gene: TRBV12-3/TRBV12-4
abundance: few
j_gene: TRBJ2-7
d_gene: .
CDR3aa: CASSFSSDGYSYEQYF
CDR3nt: TGTGCCAGCAGTTTTTCTAGTGACGGATACTCCTACGAGCAGTACTTC

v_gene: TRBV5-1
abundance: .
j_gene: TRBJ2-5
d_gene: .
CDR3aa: CASSFLGLQETQYF
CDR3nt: TGCGCCAGCAGCTTCCTAGGGCTCCAAGAGACCCAGTACTTC

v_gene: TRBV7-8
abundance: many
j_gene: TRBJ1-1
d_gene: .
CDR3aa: CASSLGALGGGGARAFF
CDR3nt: TGTGCCAGCAGCTTAGGTGCCCTGGGTGGCGGCGGAGCGAGAGCTTTCTTT

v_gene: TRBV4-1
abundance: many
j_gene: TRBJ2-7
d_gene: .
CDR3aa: CASSQAIRQDLTGEQYF
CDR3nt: TGCGCCAGCAGCCAAGCGATCCGACAGGACCTAACTGGGGAGCAGTACTTC

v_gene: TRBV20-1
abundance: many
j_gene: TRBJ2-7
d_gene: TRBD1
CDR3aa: CSVPGQGRIDEQYF
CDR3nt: TGCAGTGTCCCGGGACAGGGGAGGATTGACGAGCAGTACTTC

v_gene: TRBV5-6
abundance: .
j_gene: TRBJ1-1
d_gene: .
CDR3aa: CASSTVTGSEAFF
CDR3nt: TGTGCCAGCAGCACCGTTACAGGGAGTGAAGCTTTCTTT

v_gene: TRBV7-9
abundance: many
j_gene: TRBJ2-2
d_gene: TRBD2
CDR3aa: CASSAVRTGGRAVTGELFF
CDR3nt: TGTGCCAGCAGCGCAGTACGAACCGGCGGGAGGGCGGTCACCGGGGAGCTGTTTTTT

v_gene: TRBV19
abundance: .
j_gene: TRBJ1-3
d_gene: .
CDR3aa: CASSIGDLSGNTIYF
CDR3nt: TGTGCCAGTAGTATAGGGGACCTCTCTGGAAACACCATATATTTT

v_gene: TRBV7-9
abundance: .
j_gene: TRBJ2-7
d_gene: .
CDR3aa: CASSLAGVGQNTYEQYF
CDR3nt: TGTGCCAGCAGCTTAGCTGGGGTAGGCCAGAACACCTACGAGCAGTACTTC

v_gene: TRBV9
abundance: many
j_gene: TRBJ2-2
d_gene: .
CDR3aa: CASSVAATGELFF
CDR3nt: TGTGCCAGCAGCGTAGCAGCGACCGGGGAGCTGTTTTTT

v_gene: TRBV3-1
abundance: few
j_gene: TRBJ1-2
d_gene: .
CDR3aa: CASSDHSGGYYGYTF
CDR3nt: TGTGCCAGCAGCGATCATTCCGGGGGCTACTATGGCTACACCTTC

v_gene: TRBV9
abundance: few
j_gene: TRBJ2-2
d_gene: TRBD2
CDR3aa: CASSPSWTSANTGELFF
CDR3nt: TGTGCCAGCAGCCCGTCCTGGACTAGCGCGAACACCGGGGAGCTGTTTTTT

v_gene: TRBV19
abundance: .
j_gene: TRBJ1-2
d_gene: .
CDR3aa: CASSILGWGDYGYTF
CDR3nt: TGTGCCAGTAGTATATTGGGTTGGGGAGACTATGGCTACACCTTC

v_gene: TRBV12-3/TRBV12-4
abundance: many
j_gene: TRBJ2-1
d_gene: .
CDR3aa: CASSYMRGYSYNEQFF
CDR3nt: TGTGCCAGCAGTTATATGCGGGGCTACTCCTACAATGAGCAGTTCTTC

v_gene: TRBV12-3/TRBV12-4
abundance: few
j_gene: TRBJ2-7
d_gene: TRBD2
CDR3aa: CASSLGTGGGDEQYF
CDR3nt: TGTGCCAGCAGTTTGGGTACGGGGGGTGGGGACGAGCAGTACTTC

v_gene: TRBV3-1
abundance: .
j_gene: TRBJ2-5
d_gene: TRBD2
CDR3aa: CASSRTGLAGETQYF
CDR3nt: TGTGCCAGCAGCCGGACGGGACTAGCGGGAGAGACCCAGTACTTC

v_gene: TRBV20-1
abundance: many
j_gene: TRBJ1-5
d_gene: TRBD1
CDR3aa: CSARRGSFRGLDQPQHF
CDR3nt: TGCAGTGCTAGACGGGGCAGTTTCAGGGGGTTAGATCAGCCCCAGCATTTT

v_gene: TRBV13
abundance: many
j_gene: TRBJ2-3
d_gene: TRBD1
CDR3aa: CASSFDRVGDTQYF
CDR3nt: TGTGCCAGCAGCTTCGACAGGGTCGGAGATACGCAGTATTTT

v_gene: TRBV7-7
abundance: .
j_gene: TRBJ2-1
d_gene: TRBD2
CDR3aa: CASSLNSGGRALGNEQFF
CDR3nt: TGTGCTAGCAGCTTAAATTCGGGCGGGAGGGCCCTCGGGAATGAGCAGTTCTTC

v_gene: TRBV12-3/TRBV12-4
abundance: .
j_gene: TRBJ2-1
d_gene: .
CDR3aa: CASSLRGRQFF
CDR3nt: TGTGCCAGCAGTTTGAGAGGCAGGCAGTTCTTC